This TCR beta chain appears in the sequencing data of a study of blood T cell repertoires in COVID-19. Study background: Whether acute or convalescent, the COVID-19 samples came from the United States, Italy and Spain. From T cells, B-cell-depleted T cells, or PBMCs came the material, which was cDNA or gDNA.

Trimming cost V 2 bases and J 7 bases, with 17 bases left between them. CDR1 is MGHRA, CDR2 YSYEKL, per germline. This CDR3 contains 16 residues. Per the original data handling: Estimated nucleated cell counts came from reference gene primer amplification. TCRdb's copy holds only in-frame clones and misses some; the assay was immunoSEQ multiplex PCR. V, J and clone size are those of that table, while D and trimming were read from the DNA. The sample consists of 170,000 or so clones, around nine tenths of them appearing once. What was sequenced was peripheral blood. This receptor was obtained from a woman aged 18-30 years who had recovered from COVID-19. The V and J genes are TRBV4-1 and TRBJ1-4; the D gene is possibly TRBD1 (5 bases). Here the CDR3 reads CASSQHATGNGEKLFF. The CDR3 nucleotides are TGCGCCAGCAGCCAACACGCAACAGGAAATGGTGAAAAACTGTTTTTT.